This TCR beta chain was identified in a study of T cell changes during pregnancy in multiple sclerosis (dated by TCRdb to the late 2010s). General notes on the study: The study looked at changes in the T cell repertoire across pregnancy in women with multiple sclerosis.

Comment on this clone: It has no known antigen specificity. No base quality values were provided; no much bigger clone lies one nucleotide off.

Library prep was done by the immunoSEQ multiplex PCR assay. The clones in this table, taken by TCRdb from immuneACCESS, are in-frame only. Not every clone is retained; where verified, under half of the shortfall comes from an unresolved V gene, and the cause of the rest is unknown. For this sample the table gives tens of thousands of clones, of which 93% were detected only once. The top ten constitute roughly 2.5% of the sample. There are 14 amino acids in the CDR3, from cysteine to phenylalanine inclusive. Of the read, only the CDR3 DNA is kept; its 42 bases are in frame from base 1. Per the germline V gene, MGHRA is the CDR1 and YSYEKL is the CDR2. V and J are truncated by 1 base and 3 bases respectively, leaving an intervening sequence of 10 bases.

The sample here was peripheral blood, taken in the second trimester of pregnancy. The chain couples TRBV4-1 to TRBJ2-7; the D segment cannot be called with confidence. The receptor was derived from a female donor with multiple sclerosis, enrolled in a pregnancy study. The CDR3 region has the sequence CASSQAVDNYEQYF. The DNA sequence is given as TGCGCCAGCAGCCAAGCGGTCGACAACTACGAGCAGTACTTC.